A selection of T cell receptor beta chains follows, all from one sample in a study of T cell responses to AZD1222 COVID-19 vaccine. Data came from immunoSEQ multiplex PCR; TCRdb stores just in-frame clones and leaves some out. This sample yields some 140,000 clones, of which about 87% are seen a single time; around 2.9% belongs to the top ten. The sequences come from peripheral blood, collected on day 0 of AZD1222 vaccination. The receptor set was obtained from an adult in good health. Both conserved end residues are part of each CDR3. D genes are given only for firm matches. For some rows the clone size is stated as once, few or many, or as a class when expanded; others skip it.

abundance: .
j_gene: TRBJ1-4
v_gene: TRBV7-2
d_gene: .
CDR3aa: CASSFRVRGVNEKLFF
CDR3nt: TGTGCCAGCAGCTTCAGAGTTAGGGGTGTTAATGAAAAACTGTTTTTT

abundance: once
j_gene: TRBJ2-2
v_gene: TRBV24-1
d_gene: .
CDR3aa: CATSDEKNTGELFF
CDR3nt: TGTGCCACCAGCGATGAGAAGAACACCGGGGAGCTGTTTTTT

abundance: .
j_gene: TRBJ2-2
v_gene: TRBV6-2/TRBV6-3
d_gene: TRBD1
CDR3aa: CASSSWDRGSGELFF
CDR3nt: TGTGCCAGCAGTTCCTGGGACAGGGGTTCCGGGGAGCTGTTTTTT

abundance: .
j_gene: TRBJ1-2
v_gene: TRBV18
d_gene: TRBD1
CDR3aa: CASSADRGPGYTF
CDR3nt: TGTGCCAGCTCTGCGGACAGGGGACCTGGCTACACCTTC

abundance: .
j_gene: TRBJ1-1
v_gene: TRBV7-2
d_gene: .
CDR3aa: CASSTWGGNTEAFF
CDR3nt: TGTGCCAGCAGCACTTGGGGGGGCAACACTGAAGCTTTCTTT

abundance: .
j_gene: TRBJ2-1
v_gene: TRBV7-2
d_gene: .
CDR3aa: CASSLDSASYNEQFF
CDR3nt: TGTGCCAGCAGCTTAGATTCGGCCTCCTACAATGAGCAGTTCTTC

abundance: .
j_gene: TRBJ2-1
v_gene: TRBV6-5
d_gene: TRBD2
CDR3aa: CASSYSGGAHFDEQFF
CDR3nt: TGTGCCAGCAGTTACAGCGGGGGGGCCCATTTCGATGAGCAGTTCTTC

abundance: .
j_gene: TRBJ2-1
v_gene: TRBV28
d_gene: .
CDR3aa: CASRNDNEQFF
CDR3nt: TGTGCCAGCAGAAACGACAATGAGCAGTTCTTC

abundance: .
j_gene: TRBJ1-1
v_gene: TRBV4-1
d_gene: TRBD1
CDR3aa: CASSPTGQGRTEAFF
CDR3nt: TGCGCCAGCAGCCCGACCGGACAGGGTAGGACTGAAGCTTTCTTT

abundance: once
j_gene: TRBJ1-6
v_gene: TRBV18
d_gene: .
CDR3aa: CASSRAGGDNSPLHF
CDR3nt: TGTGCCAGCTCACGCGCGGGGGGAGATAATTCACCCCTCCACTTT